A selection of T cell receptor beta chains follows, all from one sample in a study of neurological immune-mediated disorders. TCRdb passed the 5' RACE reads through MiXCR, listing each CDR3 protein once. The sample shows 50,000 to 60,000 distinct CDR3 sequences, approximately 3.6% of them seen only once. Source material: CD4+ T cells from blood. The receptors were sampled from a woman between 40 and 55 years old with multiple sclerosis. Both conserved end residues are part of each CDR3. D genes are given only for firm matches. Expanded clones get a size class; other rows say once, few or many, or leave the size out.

cdr3_aa: CASSLWSQETQYF
cdr3_nt: TGCGCCAGCAGCCTGTGGAGCCAAGAGACCCAGTACTTC
j_call: TRBJ2-5
v_call: TRBV5-1
d_call: -
clone_size: many

cdr3_aa: CSVVRDSSYEQYF
cdr3_nt: TGCAGCGTTGTGCGGGACAGTTCCTACGAGCAGTACTTC
j_call: TRBJ2-7
v_call: TRBV29-1
d_call: -
clone_size: many

cdr3_aa: CSASPGDGDHNEQFF
cdr3_nt: TGCAGTGCTAGCCCAGGGGATGGAGACCACAATGAGCAGTTCTTC
j_call: TRBJ2-1
v_call: TRBV20-1
d_call: -
clone_size: many

cdr3_aa: CASSPGQANTEAFF
cdr3_nt: TGCGCCAGCAGCCCCGGACAGGCGAACACTGAAGCTTTCTTT
j_call: TRBJ1-1
v_call: TRBV5-1
d_call: TRBD1
clone_size: many

cdr3_aa: CASTKTWQAPVHF
cdr3_nt: TGTGCCAGCACAAAGACCTGGCAGGCCCCAGTGCATTTT
j_call: TRBJ1-5
v_call: TRBV12-3/TRBV12-4
d_call: -
clone_size: many

cdr3_aa: CASSVGIYEQYF
cdr3_nt: TGTGCCAGCAGCGTCGGGATCTACGAGCAGTACTTC
j_call: TRBJ2-7
v_call: TRBV5-5
d_call: -
clone_size: many

cdr3_aa: CASSPFEGNSPLHF
cdr3_nt: TGTGCCAGCAGTCCTTTTGAGGGTAATTCACCCCTCCACTTT
j_call: TRBJ1-6
v_call: TRBV12-3/TRBV12-4
d_call: -
clone_size: many

cdr3_aa: CASSSTGVYSEAFF
cdr3_nt: TGTGCCAGCAGCTCGACAGGGGTATATAGTGAAGCTTTCTTT
j_call: TRBJ1-1
v_call: TRBV5-5
d_call: TRBD1
clone_size: many

cdr3_aa: CASSEAGPYEQYF
cdr3_nt: TGTGCCAGCAGTGAAGCGGGGCCCTACGAGCAGTACTTC
j_call: TRBJ2-7
v_call: TRBV6-1
d_call: -
clone_size: many

cdr3_aa: CASSQAPTGPGPQHF
cdr3_nt: TGCGCCAGCAGCCAAGCCCCGACAGGACCCGGGCCCCAGCATTTT
j_call: TRBJ1-5
v_call: TRBV4-1
d_call: -
clone_size: many

cdr3_aa: CSAHRTASYEQYF
cdr3_nt: TGCAGTGCTCACCGGACAGCCTCCTACGAGCAGTACTTC
j_call: TRBJ2-7
v_call: TRBV20-1
d_call: -
clone_size: many

cdr3_aa: CASSFPRGGRQETQYF
cdr3_nt: TGTGCCAGCAGCTTCCCCAGGGGGGGCCGTCAAGAGACCCAGTACTTC
j_call: TRBJ2-5
v_call: TRBV7-2
d_call: -
clone_size: many

cdr3_aa: CASSYGPGTNEKLFF
cdr3_nt: TGTGCCAGCAGTTACGGCCCGGGGACTAATGAAAAACTGTTTTTT
j_call: TRBJ1-4
v_call: TRBV6-5
d_call: -
clone_size: -

cdr3_aa: CASSPFNGGNNEQFF
cdr3_nt: TGCGCCAGCAGCCCGTTTAACGGAGGAAACAATGAGCAGTTCTTC
j_call: TRBJ2-1
v_call: TRBV5-1
d_call: -
clone_size: many

cdr3_aa: CASSQWGLNTGELFF
cdr3_nt: TGCGCCAGCAGCCAATGGGGGCTGAACACCGGGGAGCTGTTTTTT
j_call: TRBJ2-2
v_call: TRBV4-1
d_call: -
clone_size: many

cdr3_aa: CSSGGTGETQYF
cdr3_nt: TGCAGCTCCGGGGGGACAGGAGAGACCCAGTACTTC
j_call: TRBJ2-5
v_call: TRBV29-1
d_call: -
clone_size: many

cdr3_aa: CASSRTGTQSTQYF
cdr3_nt: TGTGCCAGCAGCAGGACTGGAACCCAATCCACCCAGTACTTC
j_call: TRBJ2-5
v_call: TRBV6-6
d_call: -
clone_size: many

cdr3_aa: CASSREVGVANSYEQYF
cdr3_nt: TGCGCCAGCAGCCGGGAGGTCGGAGTGGCTAATTCCTACGAGCAGTACTTC
j_call: TRBJ2-7
v_call: TRBV5-1
d_call: TRBD2
clone_size: many

cdr3_aa: CATSDQGTATGELFF
cdr3_nt: TGTGCCACCAGTGATCAGGGGACAGCAACCGGGGAGCTGTTTTTT
j_call: TRBJ2-2
v_call: TRBV24-1
d_call: TRBD1
clone_size: many

cdr3_aa: CASSLVAGVTEAFF
cdr3_nt: TGCGCCAGCAGCTTGGTGGCAGGGGTCACTGAAGCTTTCTTT
j_call: TRBJ1-1
v_call: TRBV5-1
d_call: -
clone_size: many

cdr3_aa: CSVKGASTDTQYF
cdr3_nt: TGCAGCGTGAAGGGGGCTAGCACAGATACGCAGTATTTT
j_call: TRBJ2-3
v_call: TRBV29-1
d_call: TRBD1
clone_size: many

cdr3_aa: CAISGGGNQPQHF
cdr3_nt: TGTGCCATCAGTGGTGGAGGCAATCAGCCCCAGCATTTT
j_call: TRBJ1-5
v_call: TRBV10-3
d_call: -
clone_size: medium-sized

cdr3_aa: CASRAGTGAVEQYF
cdr3_nt: TGTGCCAGCAGAGCCGGGACAGGGGCGGTCGAGCAGTACTTC
j_call: TRBJ2-7
v_call: TRBV5-5
d_call: TRBD1
clone_size: -

cdr3_aa: CASSFGRHPERIFSPLHF
cdr3_nt: TGTGCCAGCAGCTTTGGACGGCACCCGGAACGGATTTTCTCACCCCTCCACTTT
j_call: TRBJ1-6
v_call: TRBV7-2
d_call: -
clone_size: many

cdr3_aa: CASRLAGDTGELFF
cdr3_nt: TGCGCCAGCCGACTAGCGGGGGACACCGGGGAGCTGTTTTTT
j_call: TRBJ2-2
v_call: TRBV5-1
d_call: TRBD2
clone_size: many

cdr3_aa: CSANAGTGNTDTQYF
cdr3_nt: TGCAGTGCTAACGCCGGGACGGGGAACACAGATACGCAGTATTTT
j_call: TRBJ2-3
v_call: TRBV20-1
d_call: -
clone_size: many

cdr3_aa: CSALRRGGYEQYF
cdr3_nt: TGCAGCGCCCTCAGGAGGGGGGGTTACGAGCAGTACTTC
j_call: TRBJ2-7
v_call: TRBV29-1
d_call: -
clone_size: many

cdr3_aa: CASSPLDTYEQYF
cdr3_nt: TGTGCCAGCTCACCACTAGATACCTACGAGCAGTACTTC
j_call: TRBJ2-7
v_call: TRBV18
d_call: -
clone_size: many

cdr3_aa: CASSLGVAYGYTF
cdr3_nt: TGCGCCAGCAGCTTGGGTGTTGCTTATGGCTACACCTTC
j_call: TRBJ1-2
v_call: TRBV5-1
d_call: -
clone_size: many

cdr3_aa: CASSLEGIGGTQYF
cdr3_nt: TGCGCCAGCAGCTTGGAAGGGATCGGGGGGACCCAGTACTTC
j_call: TRBJ2-5
v_call: TRBV5-1
d_call: -
clone_size: many

cdr3_aa: CSASPRDRGPFGEAFF
cdr3_nt: TGCAGTGCTAGCCCCCGGGACAGGGGGCCGTTCGGTGAAGCTTTCTTT
j_call: TRBJ1-1
v_call: TRBV20-1
d_call: TRBD1
clone_size: many

cdr3_aa: CSARRGGDGNEQFF
cdr3_nt: TGCAGTGCTAGACGGGGGGGGGACGGCAATGAGCAGTTCTTC
j_call: TRBJ2-1
v_call: TRBV20-1
d_call: TRBD2
clone_size: many

cdr3_aa: CSITSGADNYGYTF
cdr3_nt: TGCAGTATCACCTCAGGGGCGGATAACTATGGCTACACCTTC
j_call: TRBJ1-2
v_call: TRBV29-1
d_call: -
clone_size: many

cdr3_aa: CATSRDFSSTEAFF
cdr3_nt: TGTGCCACCAGCAGAGATTTTAGTAGCACTGAAGCTTTCTTT
j_call: TRBJ1-1
v_call: TRBV15
d_call: -
clone_size: few

cdr3_aa: CSATGAETQYF
cdr3_nt: TGCAGTGCTACAGGCGCGGAGACCCAGTACTTC
j_call: TRBJ2-5
v_call: TRBV20-1
d_call: -
clone_size: many

cdr3_aa: CASSQDSAPGTDTQYF
cdr3_nt: TGTGCCAGCAGCCAAGATTCAGCCCCTGGGACAGATACGCAGTATTTT
j_call: TRBJ2-3
v_call: TRBV4-2
d_call: -
clone_size: many

cdr3_aa: CASSFRGGQFF
cdr3_nt: TGTGCCAGCAGTTTTCGGGGAGGGCAGTTCTTC
j_call: TRBJ2-1
v_call: TRBV12-3/TRBV12-4
d_call: -
clone_size: many

cdr3_aa: CASSLFEGLFEKLFF
cdr3_nt: TGCGCCAGCAGCTTGTTCGAAGGGCTCTTTGAAAAACTGTTTTTT
j_call: TRBJ1-4
v_call: TRBV5-1
d_call: -
clone_size: many

cdr3_aa: CASSPGPTGFHYGYTF
cdr3_nt: TGTGCCAGCAGCCCTGGCCCCACAGGGTTTCACTATGGCTACACCTTC
j_call: TRBJ1-2
v_call: TRBV6-5
d_call: -
clone_size: many

cdr3_aa: CSVARGRTVYEQYF
cdr3_nt: TGCAGCGTTGCAAGGGGCAGGACAGTGTACGAGCAGTACTTC
j_call: TRBJ2-7
v_call: TRBV29-1
d_call: -
clone_size: many

cdr3_aa: CASSAQRGTYNEQFF
cdr3_nt: TGTGCCAGCAGCGCGCAGCGGGGAACCTACAATGAGCAGTTCTTC
j_call: TRBJ2-1
v_call: TRBV3-1
d_call: TRBD2
clone_size: many

cdr3_aa: CVISESSGDKDTQYF
cdr3_nt: TGTGTCATCAGCGAGTCTAGCGGGGACAAAGATACGCAGTATTTT
j_call: TRBJ2-3
v_call: TRBV10-3
d_call: TRBD2
clone_size: -

cdr3_aa: CASSSPVAGRSFF
cdr3_nt: TGTGCCAGCAGCTCCCCGGTGGCAGGGCGGTCTTTCTTT
j_call: TRBJ1-1
v_call: TRBV7-2
d_call: -
clone_size: -

cdr3_aa: CASSPRQGGMNTEAFF
cdr3_nt: TGTGCCAGCAGCCCTCGACAGGGAGGGATGAACACTGAAGCTTTCTTT
j_call: TRBJ1-1
v_call: TRBV7-9
d_call: TRBD1
clone_size: many

cdr3_aa: CASRAVSRGGELFF
cdr3_nt: TGCGCCAGCCGAGCTGTATCGCGGGGCGGGGAGCTGTTTTTT
j_call: TRBJ2-2
v_call: TRBV5-1
d_call: -
clone_size: -

cdr3_aa: CASSQGQAQPGAFF
cdr3_nt: TGTGCCAGCAGCCAGGGACAGGCCCAACCGGGGGCTTTCTTT
j_call: TRBJ1-1
v_call: TRBV9
d_call: TRBD1
clone_size: many

cdr3_aa: CASSLAALAGGEQFF
cdr3_nt: TGTGCCAGCAGTTTAGCGGCCCTAGCGGGGGGTGAGCAGTTCTTC
j_call: TRBJ2-1
v_call: TRBV12-3/TRBV12-4
d_call: TRBD2
clone_size: many

cdr3_aa: CSASGTDNQPQHF
cdr3_nt: TGCAGTGCTAGTGGGACAGACAATCAGCCCCAGCATTTT
j_call: TRBJ1-5
v_call: TRBV20-1
d_call: TRBD1
clone_size: many